This T cell receptor beta chain derives from a study of blood T cell repertoires in COVID-19. Study summary: Acute-phase and convalescent COVID-19 samples originated in the United States, Italy and Spain. PBMCs, B-cell-depleted T cells, or T cells provided the cDNA or gDNA that made up the material.

Per the original data handling: Amplification of reference gene primers was used by the study to estimate nucleated cell counts. TCRdb's table, derived via immunoSEQ multiplex PCR, lists solely in-frame clones and lacks some. That table furnishes V, J and clone size, whereas the DNA furnished D and trimming. The sample records about 190,000 clones, roughly 80% being singletons. Germline V gene lookup returns CDR1 MGHRA and CDR2 YSYEKL. Trimming stripped 1 base from V and 4 bases from J, with 13 bases between. This CDR3 is 15 amino acids long. This receptor was taken from a man aged 25-40 years with active or convalescent COVID-19. The V and J genes are TRBV4-1 and TRBJ1-2; possible D gene TRBD1, 6 bases. The sample taken for sequencing was peripheral blood. The CDR3 bases are TGCGCCAGCAGCCAAGGGGTCGGACAGAGCTATGGCTACACCTTC. This sequence encodes CASSQGVGQSYGYTF.